Below are 10 T cell receptor beta chains sequenced from a single sample in a study of blood T cell repertoires in COVID-19. Only in-frame clones appear in the TCRdb table, and some are missing; sequencing was by immunoSEQ multiplex PCR. The table includes about 370,000 clones, roughly 86% detected once. Sequences were obtained from peripheral blood. The receptors stem from a woman aged 25-40 years with COVID-19, enrolled during active disease.

The chain couples TRBV4-3 to TRBJ2-7; possible D gene TRBD1, 6 bases. The CDR3 runs 19 residues. V lost 1 base and J 9 bases, leaving 31 bases between the germline ends. Per the germline V gene, CDR1 is LGHNA and CDR2 is YSLEER. The chain's CDR3 is CASSQVVIGAGAPLMGQYF. As DNA, the CDR3 is TGCGCCAGCAGCCAAGTAGTAATAGGGGCAGGGGCCCCACTGATGGGGCAGTACTTC.

This clone appeared a single time. This rearrangement joins TRBV11-2 to TRBJ2-7; TRBD2 agrees at 7 bases. CDR3 length equals 13 residues. Germline values: CDR1 SGHAT, CDR2 FQNNGV. V was clipped by 0 bases and J by 6 bases; unmatched bases: 2. The CDR3 reads CASSLDWGGEQYF. CDR3 DNA sequence: TGTGCCAGCAGCTTAGATTGGGGGGGCGAGCAGTACTTC.

The rearrangement uses TRBV11-1 and TRBJ2-3; 7 bases fit TRBD2. Germline CDR1 and CDR2: SGHAT and FQDESV (reference sequence). With V trimmed by 2 bases and J by 1 base, 3 bases remained unmatched. CDR3 size: 15 residues. The CDR3 here is CASSLPTSGTDTQYF. CDR3 coding DNA: TGTGCCAGCAGCTTACCTACTAGCGGCACAGATACGCAGTATTTT.

V gene TRBV5-1 combines with J gene TRBJ2-7, with D possibly matching TRBD2 (5 bases). CDR3 length: 14 amino acids. V lost 4 bases and J lost 5, with 16 bases in between. The germline V gene has CDR1 SGHRS and CDR2 YFSETQ. The CDR3 is CASSATLPGDEQYF. CDR3 DNA: TGCGCCAGCAGCGCCACCCTGCCCGGGGACGAGCAGTACTTC.

The gene calls are TRBV7-2 and TRBJ2-3, with TRBD2 as a possible D gene (6 bases). Germline CDR1 is SGHTA and CDR2 is FQGNSA. Trimming cost V 6 bases and J 2 bases, with 12 bases left between them. The CDR3 contains 14 residues. The CDR3 nucleotides read TGTGCCAGCAGGGGAGGACTTGCCACAGATACGCAGTATTTT. It translates to CASRGGLATDTQYF.

The V gene is TRBV2, the J gene TRBJ2-7, with D tentatively TRBD2 (6 bases). The germline CDR1 and CDR2 sequences are SNHLY and FYNNEI. The CDR3 is made up of 18 amino acids. V lost 4 bases to trimming and J lost 0 bases, with 22 bases between them. The CDR3 sequence: CASSVPELAVPYSYEQYF. The CDR3 DNA reads as TGTGCCAGCAGTGTTCCGGAACTAGCAGTGCCCTACTCCTACGAGCAGTACTTC.

The V call is TRBV5-1, the J call TRBJ2-5, with 8 nucleotides matching TRBD2. V gave up 0 bases and J gave up 7 bases; unmatched junction bases: 2. The germline gives CDR1 SGHRS, CDR2 YFSETQ. The length of the CDR3 is 13 residues. CDR3 in DNA: TGCGCCAGCAGCTTGGGACGGGAGGGGACCCAGTACTTC. It specifies CASSLGREGTQYF. The full variable domain, completed using reference TRBV5-1 and TRBJ2-5, is KAGVTQTPRYLIKTRGQQVTLSCSPISGHRSVSWYQQTPGQGLQFLFEYFSETQRNKGNFPGRFSGRQFSNSRSEMNVSTLELGDSALYLCASSLGREGTQYFGPGTRLLVL.

The count of this clone is one. The chain carries TRBV2 and TRBJ2-1, with a tentative D call TRBD2 (6 bases). With 1 base removed from V and 6 bases from J, the gap between germline ends came to 13 bases. From germline, CDR1 is SNHLY and CDR2 FYNNEI. The CDR3 covers 15 residues. CDR3 coding DNA: TGTGCCAGCAGTGAAGGGGGACTCCCCGCCAATGAGCAGTTCTTC. It codes for CASSEGGLPANEQFF.

The V gene is TRBV6-1, the J gene TRBJ1-1; D gene ambiguous. The CDR3 contains 14 residues. V lost 2 bases and J lost 1, with 8 bases in between. Germline-derived CDR1 and CDR2 are MNHNS and SASEGT. CDR3 DNA: TGTGCCAGCAGTGAACGCGGTACGAACACTGAAGCTTTCTTT. Amino acids: CASSERGTNTEAFF.

The rearrangement uses TRBV18 and TRBJ2-7; TRBD1 matches 9 bases. Germline V gene sequence: CDR1 KGHSH, CDR2 LQKENI. CDR3 size: 15 residues. The trim removed 3 bases at V and 4 bases at J, leaving 7 bases unmatched. CDR3 loop: CASSPLTGGGYEQYF. CDR3 DNA: TGTGCCAGCTCACCCCTCACAGGGGGCGGGTACGAGCAGTACTTC.